The 27 T cell receptor beta chains given below trace back to one sample, sequenced in a study of cytomegalovirus exposure and HLA in healthy donors. The PCR used 60 Vbeta and 13 Jbeta primers. Clones were read by immunoSEQ multiplex PCR, and TCRdb kept only the in-frame ones, dropping some. This table holds 150,000 to 200,000 clones, approximately 79% found once. Input material: PBMCs. The receptors here all came from a man in his fifties in good health and CMV-seropositive.

This clone has just one count. V is TRBV13 and J is TRBJ2-7; 8 nucleotides match TRBD1. Germline-derived CDR1 and CDR2 are PRHDT and FYEKMQ (reference sequence). CDR3 length equals 15 residues. The V segment lost 4 bases and the J segment 2 bases; nucleotides outside the gene matches: 7. CDR3 bases: TGTGCCAGCAGCTACCCGGGACAGGACGCCTACGAGCAGTACTTC. Amino acid sequence: CASSYPGQDAYEQYF. The full variable domain, rest sourced from reference TRBV13 and TRBJ2-7, is AAGVIQSPRHLIKEKRETATLKCYPIPRHDTVYWYQQGPGQDPQFLISFYEKMQSDKGSIPDRFSAQQFSDYHSELNMSSLELGDSALYFCASSYPGQDAYEQYFGPGTRLTVT.

This clone has only a few counts. The chain's CDR3 is CASSQERDIFDGYTF. The CDR3 nucleotides read TGCGCCAGCAGCCAAGAGAGGGACATATTTGATGGCTACACCTTC. The V call is TRBV4-1, the J call TRBJ1-2, with a weak D call TRBD1 (6 bases). V was pared by 0 bases and J by 6 bases, with 14 bases between. The CDR3 spans 15 residues. Germline V gene lookup returns CDR1 MGHRA and CDR2 YSYEKL.

The chain joins TRBV28 to TRBJ1-3; D might be TRBD1 (5 bases). Trimming pared 1 base from V and 3 bases from J, leaving 10 bases between. Germline CDR1 MDHEN, CDR2 SYDVKM. The CDR3 length is 15 residues. The DNA for the CDR3 is TGTGCCAGCAGTTTATCGGGGGTGGGTGGAAACACCATATATTTT. It specifies CASSLSGVGGNTIYF. The full variable domain, its missing parts supplied by reference TRBV28 and TRBJ1-3, is DVKVTQSSRYLVKRTGEKVFLECVQDMDHENMFWYRQDPGLGLRLIYFSYDVKMKEKGDIPEGYSVSREKKERFSLILESASTNQTSMYLCASSLSGVGGNTIYFGEGSWLTVV.

The chain has TRBV14 and TRBJ2-2; no clear D gene. In germline, CDR1 is SGHDN, CDR2 FVKESK. The CDR3 runs 14 residues. The V end lost 1 base, the J end lost 1 base, and 4 bases lay between the germline ends. The CDR3 DNA reads as TGTGCCAGCAGCCAAGCCGTGAACACCGGGGAGCTGTTTTTT. As protein: CASSQAVNTGELFF.

The CDR3 DNA reads as TGTGCCAGCAGTGGGAGTTCACCCCTCCACTTT. It yields the protein CASSGSSPLHF. This sequence joins TRBV6-5 and TRBJ1-6, with D unresolved. There are 11 residues in the CDR3. The germline V gene encodes CDR1 MNHEY and CDR2 SVGAGI. The V gene lost 5 bases and the J gene lost 9 bases, with 5 bases spanning the gap.

The V call is TRBV29-1, the J call TRBJ2-1, with TRBD2 identical over 15 bases. Germline CDR1 is SQVTM and CDR2 is ANQGSEA. This CDR3 contains 14 residues. The J segment lost 9 bases and the V segment lost 6 bases, leaving 6 bases of the junction unmatched. The CDR3 spells CSVRGLAGGGEQFF. As DNA, the CDR3 is TGCAGCGTCCGCGGACTAGCGGGGGGGGGTGAGCAGTTCTTC.

The rearrangement uses TRBV27 and TRBJ2-1, with 12 bases lining up with TRBD2. In germline, CDR1 is MNHEY, CDR2 SMNVEV (reference sequence). The junction had 21 bases not matched to a gene; V was cut back by 5 bases and J by 7 bases. The CDR3 is 20 amino acids. DNA of the CDR3: TGTGCCAGCAGTCTCCTCGGACGGGCTAGCGGGGGGGCCTCTTTTAATGAGCAGTTCTTC. Residues: CASSLLGRASGGASFNEQFF.

This chain links TRBV9 with TRBJ1-3; the D is unclear. V lost 0 bases and J lost 3, with 16 bases in between. Germline V gene data show CDR1 as SGDLS and CDR2 as YYNGEE. This CDR3 spans 17 amino acids. For the CDR3, the DNA is TGTGCCAGCAGCGTAGATTTTGCAGGCATAATTGGAAACACCATATATTTT. This gives the protein CASSVDFAGIIGNTIYF.

The chain has TRBV7-2 and TRBJ2-4; D perhaps matches TRBD2 (5 bases). Trimming cost V 5 bases and J 15 bases, with 20 bases left between them. In germline, CDR1 is SGHTA, CDR2 FQGNSA. The CDR3 has 13 residues. The CDR3: CASSRYGDLVRYF. The DNA for the CDR3 is TGTGCCAGCAGCCGATACGGGGATCTAGTTAGGTACTTC.

In regard to this clone: The junction departs from germline at one end; a sequencing error may be responsible. The rearrangement joins TRBV7-9 to TRBJ2-5; 8 bases are a match to TRBD1. The CDR3 has 14 amino acids. Per germline, CDR1 SEHNR and CDR2 FQNEAQ (reference sequence). The CDR3 loop reads CSSSLQGVQETQYF. CDR3 nucleotide sequence: TGTTCCAGCAGCTTACAGGGGGTCCAGGAGACCCAGTACTTC.

This clone occurred once. This CDR3 is also generated by other DNA sequences in the sample. This rearrangement joins TRBV7-2 to TRBJ2-7; D gene ambiguous. CDR1 is SGHTA and CDR2 is FQGNSA in the germline V gene. This CDR3 has 15 amino acids. The V gene lost 1 base and the J gene lost 0 bases, with 10 bases spanning the gap. The CDR3 is CASSLEGGSSYEQYF. The CDR3 DNA sequence: TGTGCCAGCAGCTTAGAAGGCGGTAGCTCCTACGAGCAGTACTTC.

The chain uses TRBV6-1 and TRBJ2-2; 8 nucleotides match TRBD1. The germline gives CDR1 MNHNS, CDR2 SASEGT. J gave up 7 bases and V 7 bases, and 11 bases lay outside the gene matches. The CDR3 has 15 residues. The CDR3 loop is CASTLDRVFGGELFF. CDR3 DNA sequence: TGTGCCAGCACCCTGGACAGGGTCTTTGGCGGGGAGCTGTTTTTT.

The V and J genes are TRBV6-5 and TRBJ1-1; 8 bases are shared with TRBD1. There are 14 residues in the CDR3. CDR1 is MNHEY and CDR2 is SVGAGI in the germline V gene. The junction had 0 bases not matched to a gene; V was cut back by 2 bases and J by 1 base. CDR3 in amino acids: CASSYGQGNTEAFF. The CDR3 nucleotides read TGTGCCAGCAGTTACGGACAGGGGAACACTGAAGCTTTCTTT.

The J gene is TRBJ2-5, the V gene TRBV9, with D perhaps matching TRBD1 (5 bases). The CDR3 is 16 residues long. Germline V gene sequence: CDR1 SGDLS, CDR2 YYNGEE. Trimming left V 0 bases short and J 5 bases short, with 17 bases between. The CDR3 DNA is TGTGCCAGCAGCGTAGAGGCAGGGCTTTCCAGGGAGACCCAGTACTTC. It translates to CASSVEAGLSRETQYF.

The chain combines TRBV5-6 with TRBJ1-1, with TRBD1 matching 9 bases. From germline, CDR1 is SGHDT and CDR2 YYEEEE. The CDR3 length is 15 residues. V lost 4 bases to trimming and J lost 4 bases; unmatched junction nucleotides: 8. The CDR3 DNA sequence: TGTGCCAGCAGCGGAGGGACAGGGTGGAGCACTGAAGCTTTCTTT. Translation: CASSGGTGWSTEAFF.

J is TRBJ1-2 and V is TRBV27; possibly TRBD1 for D (6 bases). Per germline, CDR1 MNHEY and CDR2 SMNVEV (reference sequence). The CDR3 covers 13 residues. The V and J ends lost 4 bases and 4 bases respectively, with 10 bases between them. The CDR3 protein is CASSSQGIYGYTF. The CDR3 coding sequence is TGTGCCAGCAGTTCCCAGGGGATCTATGGCTACACCTTC.

The rearrangement joins TRBV30 to TRBJ1-3; 7 bases line up with TRBD1. The V segment lost 2 bases and the J segment 4 bases; nucleotides outside the gene matches: 5. Germline V gene lookup returns CDR1 GTSNPN and CDR2 SVGIG (reference sequence). The CDR3 length is 14 residues. The CDR3 sequence is CAWSPTGIGNTIYF. The CDR3 bases are TGTGCCTGGAGTCCGACAGGGATAGGAAACACCATATATTTT.

The chain recombines TRBV27 with TRBJ2-1, with 9 bases lining up with TRBD1. V was clipped by 6 bases and J by 4 bases; unmatched bases: 7. This CDR3 is built from 15 residues. Germline V gene lookup returns CDR1 MNHEY and CDR2 SMNVEV (reference sequence). The CDR3 region is CASRQGANDYNEQFF. The CDR3 coding sequence is TGTGCCAGCAGACAGGGGGCCAATGATTACAATGAGCAGTTCTTC.

The V and J genes are TRBV28 and TRBJ1-2; TRBD1 is a possible D gene (6 bases). The CDR3 spans 15 residues. V was pared by 8 bases and J by 4 bases, with 20 bases between. Germline CDR1 reads MDHEN; CDR2 reads SYDVKM. The CDR3 sequence is CASHPWGGSSYGYTF. CDR3 DNA sequence: TGTGCCAGCCATCCGTGGGGGGGCAGCAGCTATGGCTACACCTTC.

This chain uses TRBV7-2 with TRBJ1-1; tentatively, D is TRBD1 (6 bases). The V end lost 2 bases, the J end lost 1 base, and 11 bases lay between the germline ends. The CDR3 is 15 residues long. Per germline, CDR1 SGHTA and CDR2 FQGNSA. CDR3 nucleotides: TGTGCCAGCAGCTTATCGGGGACACCGAACACTGAAGCTTTCTTT. Translated: CASSLSGTPNTEAFF.

The chain carries TRBV18 and TRBJ2-7; TRBD1 aligns across 8 bases. This CDR3 spans 15 amino acids. Germline V gene lookup returns CDR1 KGHSH and CDR2 LQKENI. V lost 3 bases, J lost 2 bases, and 6 bases stayed unmatched. CDR3 region: CASSPEDRVPYEQYF. CDR3 in DNA: TGTGCCAGCTCACCGGAGGACAGGGTACCCTACGAGCAGTACTTC.

V usage is TRBV4-1 and J usage is TRBJ2-5; maybe TRBD2 (6 bases). The V gene's germline CDR1 is MGHRA and CDR2 YSYEKL. V was cut by 2 bases and J by 3 bases, with 13 bases left in between. This CDR3 region has 15 residues. Here the CDR3 DNA reads TGCGCCAGCAGCCAACGTCCCGCGGGGAAAGAGACCCAGTACTTC. Amino acid sequence: CASSQRPAGKETQYF.

The J gene is TRBJ2-2, the V gene TRBV29-1; D is possibly TRBD2 (6 bases). CDR3 length equals 15 residues. In germline, CDR1 is SQVTM, CDR2 ANQGSEA. V was shortened by 3 bases and J by 4 bases, with 15 bases between the two germline ends. CDR3 sequence (DNA): TGCAGCGTTGAGGCGGGAAGGGGATCCACCGGGGAGCTGTTTTTT. Its translation: CSVEAGRGSTGELFF.

This clone was seen only a few times. V is TRBV4-1 and J is TRBJ1-5; D is unresolved. Germline V CDR1 and CDR2: MGHRA, YSYEKL. The CDR3 covers 16 residues. With 5 bases removed from V and 0 bases from J, the gap between germline ends came to 14 bases. CDR3 in amino acids: CASSSEGRSSNQPQHF. The CDR3 DNA reads as TGCGCCAGCAGCTCGGAGGGTAGGTCTAGCAATCAGCCCCAGCATTTT.

This chain joins TRBV7-9 and TRBJ2-3; D gene uncertain. The CDR3 length is 12 residues. The V gene's germline CDR1 is SEHNR and CDR2 FQNEAQ (reference sequence). V was clipped by 1 base and J by 6 bases, with 5 bases between them. This chain's CDR3 is CASSLVEDTQYF. DNA of the CDR3: TGTGCCAGCAGCTTAGTGGAGGATACGCAGTATTTT.

The V and J genes are TRBV6-4 and TRBJ1-1; D gene uncertain. Trimming cost V 6 bases and J 3 bases, with 11 bases left between them. The CDR3 runs 13 residues. Looked up from germline, CDR1 is MRHNA and CDR2 is SNTAGT. The CDR3 DNA reads as TGTGCCAGCAGCAGACTACGGGACACTGAAGCTTTCTTT. As protein: CASSRLRDTEAFF.

The rearrangement uses TRBV27 and TRBJ2-3; 7 bases align to TRBD1. V shed 0 bases, J shed 0 bases, and the junction held 9 bases outside the gene matches. Germline V gene lookup returns CDR1 MNHEY and CDR2 SMNVEV (reference sequence). The CDR3 consists of 18 residues. CDR3 region: CASSLSRDRATSTDTQYF. CDR3 DNA sequence: TGTGCCAGCAGTTTATCGAGGGACAGAGCCACTAGCACAGATACGCAGTATTTT.